Sequencing of this T cell receptor (beta chain) was carried out in a study of T cells in Graves' hyperthyroidism and ophthalmopathy. At the level of the study: Peripheral blood sampling occurred at initial diagnosis, before any treatment.

This clonotype was observed a few times. The antigen is unknown. Regarding the study as a whole: In simple terms, a model built on 13 V-J features told ophthalmopathy apart from stable hyperthyroidism.

Amplified regions were TCR beta CDR3 sequences from RNA transcripts. HTBI primers were the set used in a first-round RT-PCR of the TCR CDR3. Using its own MiXCR run on the multiplex PCR reads, TCRdb lists one record per CDR3 protein. The data hold 500,000 to 700,000 distinct CDR3 sequences, with 16% observed a single time. Germline V gene lookup returns CDR1 SGHRS and CDR2 YFSETQ. V lost 4 bases, J lost 2 bases, and 6 bases stayed unmatched. This CDR3 spans 16 amino acids. Source material: blood. This sequence joins TRBV5-1 and TRBJ2-5; TRBD2 matches at 12 bases. This receptor was obtained from a woman between 18 and 29 years old with Graves' hyperthyroidism. Written as DNA, the CDR3 is TGCGCCAGCAGCACCGGACTAGCGGGACTTCAAGAGACCCAGTACTTC. It is translated as CASSTGLAGLQETQYF.